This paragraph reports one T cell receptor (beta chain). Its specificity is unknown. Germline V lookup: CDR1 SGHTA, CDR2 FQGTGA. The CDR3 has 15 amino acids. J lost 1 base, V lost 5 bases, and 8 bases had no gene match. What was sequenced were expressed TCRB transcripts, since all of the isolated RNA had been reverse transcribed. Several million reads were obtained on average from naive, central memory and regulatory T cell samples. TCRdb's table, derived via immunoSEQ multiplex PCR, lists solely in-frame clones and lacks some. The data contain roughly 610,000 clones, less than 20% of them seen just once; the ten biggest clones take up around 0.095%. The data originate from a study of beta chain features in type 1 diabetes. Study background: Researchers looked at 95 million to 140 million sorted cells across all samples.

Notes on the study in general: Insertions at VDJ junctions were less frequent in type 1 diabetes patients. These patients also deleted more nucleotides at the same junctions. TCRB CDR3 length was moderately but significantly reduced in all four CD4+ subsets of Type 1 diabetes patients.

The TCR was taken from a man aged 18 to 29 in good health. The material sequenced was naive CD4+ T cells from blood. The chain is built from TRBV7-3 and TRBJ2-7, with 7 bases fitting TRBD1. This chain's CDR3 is CASSPGTEKSYEQYF. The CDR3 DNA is TGTGCCAGCAGCCCAGGGACAGAAAAATCCTACGAGCAGTACTTC.